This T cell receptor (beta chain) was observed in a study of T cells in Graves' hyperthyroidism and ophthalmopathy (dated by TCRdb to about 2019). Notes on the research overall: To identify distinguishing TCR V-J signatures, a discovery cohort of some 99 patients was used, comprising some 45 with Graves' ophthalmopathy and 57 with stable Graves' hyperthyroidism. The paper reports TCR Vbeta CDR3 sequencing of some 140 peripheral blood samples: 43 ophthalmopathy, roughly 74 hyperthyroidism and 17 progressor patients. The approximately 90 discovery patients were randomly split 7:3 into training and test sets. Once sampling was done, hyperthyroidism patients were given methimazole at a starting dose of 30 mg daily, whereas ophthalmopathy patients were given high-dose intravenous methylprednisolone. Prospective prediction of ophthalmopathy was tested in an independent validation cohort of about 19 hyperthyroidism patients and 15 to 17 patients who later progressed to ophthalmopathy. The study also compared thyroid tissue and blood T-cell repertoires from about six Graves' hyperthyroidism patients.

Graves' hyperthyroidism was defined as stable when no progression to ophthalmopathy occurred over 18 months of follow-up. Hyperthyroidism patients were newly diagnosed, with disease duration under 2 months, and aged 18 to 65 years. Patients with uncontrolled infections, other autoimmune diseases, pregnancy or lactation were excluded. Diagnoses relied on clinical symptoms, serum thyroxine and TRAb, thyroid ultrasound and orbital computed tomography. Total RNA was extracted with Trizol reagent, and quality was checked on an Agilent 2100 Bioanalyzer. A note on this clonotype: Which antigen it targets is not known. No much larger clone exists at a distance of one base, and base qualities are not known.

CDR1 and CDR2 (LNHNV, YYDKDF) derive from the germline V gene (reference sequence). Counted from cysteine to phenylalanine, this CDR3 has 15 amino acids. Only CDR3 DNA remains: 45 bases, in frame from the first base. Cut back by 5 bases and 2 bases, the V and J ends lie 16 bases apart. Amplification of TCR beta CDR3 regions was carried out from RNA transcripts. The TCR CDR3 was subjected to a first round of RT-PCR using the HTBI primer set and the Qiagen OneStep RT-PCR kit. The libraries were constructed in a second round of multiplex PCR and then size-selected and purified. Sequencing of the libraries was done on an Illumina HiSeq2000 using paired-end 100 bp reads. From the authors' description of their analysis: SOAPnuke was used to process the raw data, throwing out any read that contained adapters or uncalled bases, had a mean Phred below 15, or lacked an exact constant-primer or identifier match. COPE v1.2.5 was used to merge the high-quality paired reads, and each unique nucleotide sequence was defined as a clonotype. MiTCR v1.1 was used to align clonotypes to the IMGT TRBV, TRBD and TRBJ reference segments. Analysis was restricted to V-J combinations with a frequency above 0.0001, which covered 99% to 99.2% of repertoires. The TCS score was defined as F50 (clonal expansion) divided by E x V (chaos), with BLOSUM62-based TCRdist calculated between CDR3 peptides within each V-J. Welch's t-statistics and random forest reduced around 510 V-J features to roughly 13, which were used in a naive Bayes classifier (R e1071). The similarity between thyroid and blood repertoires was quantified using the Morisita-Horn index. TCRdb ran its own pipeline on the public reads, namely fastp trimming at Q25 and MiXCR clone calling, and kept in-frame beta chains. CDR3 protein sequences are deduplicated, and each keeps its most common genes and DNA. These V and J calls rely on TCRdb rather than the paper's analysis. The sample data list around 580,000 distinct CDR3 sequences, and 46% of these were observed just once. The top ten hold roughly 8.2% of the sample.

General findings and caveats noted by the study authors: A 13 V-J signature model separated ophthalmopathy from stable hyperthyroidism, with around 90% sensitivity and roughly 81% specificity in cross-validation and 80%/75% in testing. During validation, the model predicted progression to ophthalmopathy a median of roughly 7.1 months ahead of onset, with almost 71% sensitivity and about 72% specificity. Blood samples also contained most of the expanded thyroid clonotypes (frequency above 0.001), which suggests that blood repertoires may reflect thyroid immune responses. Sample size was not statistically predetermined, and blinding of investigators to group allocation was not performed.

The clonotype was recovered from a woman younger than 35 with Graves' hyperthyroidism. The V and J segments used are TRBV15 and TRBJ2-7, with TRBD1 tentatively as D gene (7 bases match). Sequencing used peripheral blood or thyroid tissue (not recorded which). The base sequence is TGTGCCACCAGCGGGGGGTCGGGACAGACCTACGAGCAGTACTTC. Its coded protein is CATSGGSGQTYEQYF.